Below, 28 T cell receptor beta chains from the same sample are listed, as sequenced in a study of beta chain features in type 1 diabetes. Expressed TCRB transcripts got sequenced, as all isolated RNA was reverse transcribed. Produced via immunoSEQ multiplex PCR; TCRdb's table is partial and in-frame only. This sample has hundreds of thousands of clones, with around a sixth found just once. The sample comprised naive CD4+ T cells from blood. The source of these receptors is a man between 18 and 29 years old in good health.

This clone was detected only a few times. The chain has TRBV19 and TRBJ2-5; no firm D call. CDR1 and CDR2 from the germline V gene are LNHDA and SQIVND (reference sequence). V was shortened by 3 bases and J by 2 bases, with 10 bases between the two germline ends. The CDR3 consists of 14 residues. The CDR3 DNA follows: TGTGCCAGTAGTATTCGGACCCCGCAAGAGACCCAGTACTTC. Protein: CASSIRTPQETQYF.

This clone was picked up a small number of times. The chain links TRBV9 to TRBJ2-7; 15 bases match TRBD2. Per germline, CDR1 SGDLS and CDR2 YYNGEE. V was clipped by 4 bases and J by 5 bases; unmatched bases: 4. This CDR3 is built from 15 residues. The CDR3 DNA reads as TGTGCCAGCAGCCTCGGACTAGCGGGAGGGAACGAGCAGTACTTC. As protein: CASSLGLAGGNEQYF.

This clone was found a few times. The chain links TRBV7-2 to TRBJ2-6, with D possibly matching TRBD1 (6 bases). The V and J ends lost 1 base and 0 bases respectively, with 10 bases between them. In germline, CDR1 is SGHTA, CDR2 FQGNSA. The CDR3 is made up of 17 amino acids. The CDR3 protein is CASSLVGTPSGANVLTF. The CDR3 region has the DNA TGTGCCAGCAGCTTAGTTGGGACACCCTCTGGGGCCAACGTCCTGACTTTC.

The chain combines TRBV27 with TRBJ2-3; D is possibly TRBD1 (5 bases). The germline gives CDR1 MNHEY, CDR2 SMNVEV (reference sequence). Trimming pared 7 bases from V and 1 base from J, leaving 12 bases between. The CDR3 length is 14 residues. The CDR3: CASTVGAGTDTQYF. In nucleotides, the CDR3 is TGTGCCAGCACCGTAGGGGCGGGCACAGATACGCAGTATTTT.

This clone has just a few counts. CDR3 residues: CAISELAGEQYF. The DNA for the CDR3 is TGTGCCATCAGTGAGTTGGCGGGGGAGCAGTACTTC. This chain connects TRBV10-3 to TRBJ2-7, with D possibly being TRBD2 (6 bases). The ends were cut back, 1 base at V and 7 bases at J, with 8 bases in the middle. The CDR3 spans 12 residues. Germline V gene sequence: CDR1 ENHRY, CDR2 SYGVKD.

The table lists this clone with a few counts. The chain has TRBV20-1 and TRBJ2-3; tentatively, D is TRBD2 (5 bases). This CDR3 is 11 amino acids long. The V end lost 5 bases, the J end lost 8 bases, and 11 bases lay between the germline ends. The germline gives CDR1 DFQATT, CDR2 SNEGSKA (reference sequence). The CDR3 region is CSARGRGTQYF. CDR3 coding DNA: TGCAGTGCTCGAGGCCGGGGTACGCAGTATTTT.

This clone has just a few counts. The rearrangement links TRBV29-1 to TRBJ2-3, with D unresolved. The germline gives CDR1 SQVTM, CDR2 ANQGSEA. This CDR3 has 12 residues. V gave up 7 bases and J gave up 4 bases, with 12 bases separating them. Here the CDR3 reads CSATLRADTQYF. CDR3 in DNA: TGCAGCGCCACCCTCCGGGCAGATACGCAGTATTTT.

This sequence joins TRBV7-9 and TRBJ2-3; a weak D match, TRBD1 (6 bases). V shed 3 bases and J shed 6 bases, with 16 bases lying between them. CDR1 is SEHNR and CDR2 is FQNEAQ in the germline V gene (reference sequence). CDR3 size: 15 residues. The CDR3 nucleotides read TGTGCCAGCAGCTTGAGGGCAGGGGCAGGCGATACGCAGTATTTT. Translation: CASSLRAGAGDTQYF.

This rearrangement joins TRBV12-5 to TRBJ1-1; perhaps TRBD1 as D (6 bases). The CDR3 is made up of 13 amino acids. Looked up from germline, CDR1 is LGHNT and CDR2 is FRNRAP. Trimming removed 6 bases at V and 1 base at J, with 9 bases between. DNA for the CDR3: TGTGCTAGTGGCTTGACAGGGAACACTGAAGCTTTCTTT. Protein: CASGLTGNTEAFF.

This clone was seen a handful of times. V and J are TRBV5-1 and TRBJ2-5, with TRBD1 matching over 7 bases. Germline V gene data show CDR1 as SGHRS and CDR2 as YFSETQ. This CDR3 is 14 amino acids long. The junction had 6 bases not matched to a gene; V was cut back by 4 bases and J by 3 bases. For the CDR3, the DNA is TGCGCCAGCAGCGACGGGACAGCTAAAGAGACCCAGTACTTC. Residues: CASSDGTAKETQYF.

The chain employs TRBV7-9 and TRBJ2-3; tentative D call: TRBD1 (6 bases). The CDR3 contains 18 residues. Between the trimmed V and J ends, which lost 4 bases and 1 base, there was a span of 21 bases. Germline CDR1 is SEHNR and CDR2 is FQNEAQ (reference sequence). In DNA, the CDR3 is TGTGCCAGCAGCTCACCCCTACAGGGAAATAGACGCACAGATACGCAGTATTTT. Encoded protein: CASSSPLQGNRRTDTQYF.

J is TRBJ2-5 and V is TRBV11-2; the match to TRBD1 covers 7 bases. This CDR3 has 13 residues. CDR1 SGHAT and CDR2 FQNNGV come from the germline V gene. The V and J ends lost 5 bases and 7 bases, in that order; junction bases with no gene match: 7. CDR3 DNA: TGTGCCAGCAGCAAAACAGGGGTTTGGACCCAGTACTTC. Translated: CASSKTGVWTQYF. The full variable domain, rest sourced from reference TRBV11-2 and TRBJ2-5, is EAGVAQSPRYKIIEKRQSVAFWCNPISGHATLYWYQQILGQGPKLLIQFQNNGVVDDSQLPKDRFSAERLKGVDSTLKIQPAKLEDSAVYLCASSKTGVWTQYFGPGTRLLVL.

The chain has TRBV7-2 and TRBJ2-1; the D is unclear. The CDR3 contains 11 residues. The ends were cut back, 4 bases at V and 6 bases at J, with 4 bases in the middle. Germline V gives CDR1 SGHTA, CDR2 FQGNSA. This CDR3 is CASSSGNEQFF. CDR3 sequence (DNA): TGTGCCAGCAGCTCGGGCAATGAGCAGTTCTTC.

This clone came up a few times. The chain couples TRBV14 to TRBJ1-2, with a weak D call TRBD1 (5 bases). Germline V gene lookup returns CDR1 SGHDN and CDR2 FVKESK. The CDR3 extends over 16 amino acids. Trimming stripped 1 base from V and 0 bases from J, with 12 bases between. CDR3 protein: CASSQVRTLANYGYTF. CDR3 in DNA: TGTGCCAGCAGCCAAGTGCGGACACTGGCTAACTATGGCTACACCTTC.

The rearrangement joins TRBV29-1 to TRBJ1-1; possible D gene TRBD1, 6 bases. With 7 bases removed from V and 4 bases from J, the gap between germline ends came to 16 bases. Germline-derived CDR1 and CDR2 are SQVTM and ANQGSEA. CDR3 length: 13 amino acids. The CDR3 here is CSGSGVGSTEAFF. DNA for the CDR3: TGCAGCGGGTCAGGGGTTGGGAGCACTGAAGCTTTCTTT.

The rearrangement links TRBV7-2 to TRBJ2-3; TRBD2 matches 16 bases. This CDR3 is 18 amino acids long. CDR1 and CDR2 (germline): SGHTA, FQGNSA. V trimming: 4 bases; J trimming: 5 bases; junction bases outside the gene matches: 9. CDR3 bases: TGTGCCAGCAGCTCCCGCGGGACTAGCGGGAGGGCCAAAGATACGCAGTATTTT. It is translated as CASSSRGTSGRAKDTQYF.

The rearrangement joins TRBV19 to TRBJ1-2, with D possibly matching TRBD1 (5 bases). Germline CDR1 is LNHDA and CDR2 is SQIVND (reference sequence). V was pared by 3 bases and J by 2 bases, with 13 bases between. This CDR3 comprises 15 residues. CDR3 amino acids: CASSIDWDANYGYTF. For the CDR3, the DNA is TGTGCCAGTAGTATCGACTGGGACGCGAACTATGGCTACACCTTC.

The rearrangement uses TRBV19 and TRBJ1-1; D might be TRBD1 (6 bases). The CDR3 covers 15 residues. Germline V gives CDR1 LNHDA, CDR2 SQIVND (reference sequence). V lost 6 bases and J 1 base, leaving 15 bases between the germline ends. CDR3 residues: CASSIRGSKNTEAFF. Written as DNA, the CDR3 is TGTGCCAGTAGCATAAGGGGGTCCAAGAACACTGAAGCTTTCTTT.

This chain links TRBV14 with TRBJ1-2; TRBD1 matches 8 bases. The CDR3 runs to 12 residues. V lost 10 bases to trimming and J lost 1 base; unmatched junction nucleotides: 2. Germline V gene sequence: CDR1 SGHDN, CDR2 FVKESK. CDR3 sequence: CATDRGNYGYTF. DNA for the CDR3: TGTGCCACCGACAGGGGTAACTATGGCTACACCTTC.

This clone was counted a few times. The rearrangement links TRBV29-1 to TRBJ2-5; D may be TRBD2 (6 bases). The germline gives CDR1 SQVTM, CDR2 ANQGSEA. V lost 4 bases and J lost 0, with 15 bases in between. The CDR3 loop spans 15 amino acids. The CDR3 region has the DNA TGCAGCGTTGCCCTCCCCGGGGGTTACCAAGAGACCCAGTACTTC. Residues: CSVALPGGYQETQYF.

In its sample, this clone was seen a few times. The CDR3 loop is CASSPKGVMNTEAFF. CDR3 DNA sequence: TGTGCCAGCTCACCAAAGGGGGTAATGAACACTGAAGCTTTCTTT. This chain connects TRBV18 to TRBJ1-1, with D possibly being TRBD1 (6 bases). Per the germline V gene, CDR1 is KGHSH and CDR2 is LQKENI. Trimming took 2 bases from V and 0 from J, leaving 10 bases between them. The CDR3 length is 15 residues.

The V gene is TRBV19, the J gene TRBJ2-2, with 9 bases matching TRBD1. V trimming: 5 bases; J trimming: 6 bases; junction bases outside the gene matches: 1. This CDR3 has 13 residues. Looked up from germline, CDR1 is LNHDA and CDR2 is SQIVND (reference sequence). The CDR3: CASSRQGAGELFF. The CDR3 nucleotides read TGTGCCAGTAGTCGACAGGGGGCCGGGGAGCTGTTTTTT.

This clone was found a few times. The chain uses TRBV6-5 and TRBJ1-5, with D hard to call. CDR1 and CDR2 from the germline V gene are MNHEY and SVGAGI. The CDR3 consists of 13 residues. V lost 6 bases to trimming and J lost 4 bases, with 10 bases between them. The DNA for the CDR3 is TGTGCCAGCAGCCTAAGGGCGAATCAGCCCCAGCATTTT. It codes for CASSLRANQPQHF.

This sequence joins TRBV5-6 and TRBJ2-2; 8 bases fit TRBD2. V lost 5 bases, J lost 6 bases, and 9 bases stayed unmatched. This CDR3 contains 15 residues. CDR1 and CDR2 (germline): SGHDT, YYEEEE. CDR3 sequence: CASSPTGGAPGELFF. The CDR3 region has the DNA TGTGCCAGCAGTCCCACGGGGGGGGCCCCCGGGGAGCTGTTTTTT.

This clone occurred once. The V and J genes are TRBV9 and TRBJ1-3; TRBD1 might be the D (6 bases). Trimming stripped 3 bases from V and 0 bases from J, with 16 bases between. The CDR3 length is 17 residues. Per germline, CDR1 SGDLS and CDR2 YYNGEE. CDR3 coding DNA: TGTGCCAGCAGCGCCCTAACAGGGAGATTCTCTGGAAACACCATATATTTT. It encodes CASSALTGRFSGNTIYF.

This clone was observed a few times. The V call is TRBV11-1, the J call TRBJ2-1; either TRBD1 or TRBD2 may supply D (5 bases each). Trimming left V 1 base short and J 6 bases short, with 22 bases between. The CDR3 extends over 18 amino acids. Germline CDR1 and CDR2: SGHAT and FQDESV (reference sequence). The CDR3 DNA reads TGTGCCAGCAGCTTAGTATCCGGGGCTGGACCGAGAGCCAATGAGCAGTTCTTC. This gives the protein CASSLVSGAGPRANEQFF.

V gene TRBV4-1 combines with J gene TRBJ1-3, with D possibly TRBD1 on 6 matching bases. V dropped 3 bases and J dropped 1 base, with 10 bases sitting between them. The germline V gene has CDR1 MGHRA and CDR2 YSYEKL. The CDR3 totals 15 residues. The CDR3 bases are TGCGCCAGCAGCCAGGAAGGGGGATCTGGAAACACCATATATTTT. Translation: CASSQEGGSGNTIYF.

About this clone: A single base separates this from a much larger clone, so it may be a read error. This chain connects TRBV27 to TRBJ2-1; D is possibly TRBD1 (6 bases). Germline values: CDR1 MNHEY, CDR2 SMNVEV (reference sequence). CDR3 length: 12 residues. The ends were cut back, 6 bases at V and 8 bases at J, with 11 bases in the middle. The CDR3 sequence is CASRLQGYEQFF. Here the CDR3 DNA reads TGTGCCAGCAGGTTACAGGGCTATGAGCAGTTCTTC.